The present entry profiles one T cell receptor (beta chain) with its context. Its recognized antigen is unknown. No base quality information exists; no much larger clone differs at one position. The receptor library was made with the immunoSEQ multiplex PCR assay. For the multiplex PCR, a mixture combining 60 forward primers for TCR Vbeta segments and 13 reverse primers for TCR Jbeta segments was used. A multiplex PCR assay on genomic DNA amplified the CDR3 region of rearranged TCR beta genes. Amplified TCR beta libraries were sequenced as 87-base-pair reads on the Illumina HiSeq System. Per the source publication's procedure: Across the 670 or so repertoires, a later analysis counted roughly 84 million unique TCR beta chains, 8.5 million to 12 million of which were shared by at least two donors. Raw reads were error-corrected and collapsed into unique sequences by a nearest-neighbor algorithm in which closely related sequences were merged to remove PCR and sequencing errors. To assign V, D and J gene segments, CDR3 sequences were aligned to IMGT reference sequences. Each retained sequence needed at least a six-nucleotide match to both a V gene segment and a J gene segment. A rearrangement was called productive if the CDR3 had no stop codons and remained in frame with V and J, and every other rearrangement was called non-productive. CDR3 was defined according to IMGT convention as the region running from the second conserved V-encoded cysteine to the conserved J-encoded phenylalanine. Sequences without an unambiguous match to a single V gene segment were excluded from the earlier analysis of about 600 of the donors. An earlier analysis of several hundred of the donors called V segments functional above 56.7% productive rearrangements and segregating when the between-donor standard deviation exceeded 5%. A statistical classification framework was developed to diagnose cytomegalovirus status using the catalog of TCR beta chain sequences. In a later analysis, V and J genes were assigned by comparing TCR nucleotide sequences against IMGT/GENE-DB human TR gene sequences. Using the TCRdist pipeline, a later analysis assigned CDR3 sequences along with most-parsimonious VDJ recombination scenarios. In a later analysis, each TCR beta chain was defined by its CDR3 amino acid sequence together with its V-gene family, and reads without a unique V-gene family were excluded. In a later analysis, some 600 highly shared, low-generation-probability nucleotide sequences were removed to address suspected cross-contamination and a sequencing artifact. A later analysis calculated a clonal expansion index for each public chain from normalized within-repertoire ranks of inferred template counts. In a later analysis, generation probabilities were computed using a VDJ recombination model fitted to out-of-frame rearrangements, and the results were checked against IGoR. In a later analysis, TCR-TCR, TCR-HLA and TCR-CMV co-occurrence was scored with hypergeometric tests, and a repertoire-size bias correction was applied to TCR pairs. A later analysis estimated false discovery rates by permuting HLA or CMV assignments 20 times. In a later analysis, co-occurring TCRs were grouped with DBSCAN, and TCRdist sequence similarity was added when clustering was performed within HLA-allele-positive subsets. For co-occurrence clustering, repertoires with fewer than 30,000 or more than 120,000 public chains were excluded, along with a handful of repertoires with anomalous nucleotide sharing. The immuneACCESS repertoire file appears here via TCRdb, limited to in-frame rearrangements. These files lack a portion of the clones; in checked studies, under half of the deficit traces to unresolved V genes, and the cause of the others is not known. The V and J calls and clone size were taken over from that table, and D and trimming were inferred from the DNA. The sample data list some 100,000 clones, and about 77% of these were observed just once. The ten largest clonotypes hold less than 5% of the sample.

These data belong to a study of cytomegalovirus exposure and HLA in healthy donors listed by TCRdb under 2017. About the full investigation: An earlier analysis of more than 550 of the donors reported approximately 280 Gb of sequence data and around 120 million unique TCR beta sequences obtained from about 200 million T cells. An early release that covered 500 to 800 HLA-typed donors contained approximately 300 gigabases of sequencing data and 85 million to 100 million unique TCR sequences. Of the roughly 410 genotyped donors, over 80% were placed in the genetic ancestry cluster associated with self-reported Caucasian donors. The study aimed to test whether signatures of past pathogen exposure could be identified by cataloging public T cell receptors. The study profiled the T cell repertoires of hundreds of subjects by immunosequencing and related them to cytomegalovirus serostatus. A separate validation cohort of roughly 120 different subjects was used in addition to the roughly 620-subject first cohort. The study combined high-throughput TCR immunosequencing, statistical association of individual TCRs with disease status, and machine learning to predict cytomegalovirus infection status. In a later analysis, previously published TCR beta repertoires from more than 500 donors were re-analyzed and high-resolution HLA genotyping was added so that TCR occurrence patterns could be studied. The later analysis used no new phenotypic data to find candidate immune exposures, relying instead on TCR beta sequences and their occurrence across donors. An earlier analysis of a few hundred of the donors applied high-throughput TCR beta sequencing to assess whether each TCR beta V gene segment acted as functional or pseudogenic. Alongside the repertoire data, information on donor age, sex, ethnicity and CMV serostatus was compiled. A later genetic analysis took genome-wide SNP genotypes for about three fifths of the 666 donors and used that subset as a discovery cohort. All discovery cohort repertoires had been generated using a single sequencing platform. HLA typing included class I and class II loci at four-digit resolution. Typing coverage differed by locus: A, B, C, DRB1 and DQB1 were typed in roughly 629-630 donors, DQA1 in roughly 500, DPA1 in some 570, and DPB1 in roughly 470. A few DR-DQ haplotypes were treated as single units for association and clustering because of strong linkage in the cohort. Across approximately 420 genotyped donors of the cohort, an average of approximately 240,000 unique TCR beta nucleotide sequences per donor were sequenced, and roughly 17% of those sequences were non-productive.

The CDR3 runs 15 amino acids, cysteine and phenylalanine included. Of the read, only the CDR3 DNA is kept; its 45 bases are in frame from base 1. From a lookup of the germline V gene, CDR1 and CDR2 are SGHRS and YFSETQ. The V end loses 4 bases and the J end loses 0 bases, and a stretch of 13 bases separates them. Beyond this particular receptor, the publication reports: The classifier was reported to diagnose cytomegalovirus status with high specificity and sensitivity in both the original cohort and the validation cohort. An earlier analysis of approximately 570 of the donors showed that most TCR beta V segments appeared in productive rearrangements either about 90% or about 30% of the time, which broadly matched IMGT annotations. The study gave a list of over 150 TCR beta chains associated with cytomegalovirus. Linkage disequilibrium might explain the correlated functional status among segregating V segments, but an unknown experimental factor could not be excluded. V-gene and J-gene trimming of TCR beta chains was associated with a missense DCLRE1C variant in a later genetic analysis, and the association was replicated in an independent cohort. Specific HLA alleles were associated with around 18,000 TCR beta sequences at a false discovery rate of 0.05 in a later analysis. Because HLA typing was missing for some donors at each locus, association tests included only the typed subset. A further reported finding was that TCR beta sequences accurately predicted the HLA-A and HLA-B alleles for most subjects in the first cohort. Presence/absence analyses assumed roughly uniform sequencing depth across donors, an assumption that may not hold. While some public TCRs were present in many individuals, most TCR sequences turned up only very rarely across donors. According to a later analysis, TCR association rates differed among HLA loci, with DRB1 alleles showing the most associated TCRs and HLA-C alleles showing the fewest. About 15 rarely observed V segments, including chromosome 9 orphons, were excluded from the earlier analysis of just under 600 of the donors because counts were too low. According to a later genetic analysis, donors in an Asian-associated ancestry cluster had fewer N-insertions in productive TCRs than the roughly 670-donor mean. Several of the top co-occurrence clusters appeared to be linked to parvovirus B19, influenza, CMV and Epstein-Barr virus, according to a later analysis. Strong co-occurrence of HLA alleles, especially DR and DQ, made assigning TCR associations to individual alleles difficult. The authors suggested that the approach could potentially be extended to other disease states and immunological phenotypes. In a later analysis, HLA-associated TCR beta chains showed more clonal expansion and lower generation probabilities than non-associated chains that were equally common. This cohort had only TCR beta chains sequenced, and the lack of alpha or paired-chain data limited which features could be detected. CMV serostatus was the only immune exposure information available for the cohort. Because the 87-base-pair reads could not distinguish some IMGT-functional V segments, including TRBV6-2 and TRBV6-3, those segments were excluded. A group of highly shared sequence variants was considered likely to be a technical artifact of the sequencing pipeline. Most CMV-associated TCR beta chains appeared to be HLA-restricted in a later analysis, and the HLA associations seemed to be driven largely by CMV exposure. In vitro tests confirmed that a few of the cytomegalovirus-associated TCR beta chains recognize cytomegalovirus antigens.

The cohort comprised around 700 healthy bone marrow donors. Cohort members were all nominally healthy when sampled, although unrecorded immune exposures were likely present. The donor was CMV seropositive and belonged to the group of 250 to 350 seropositive cohort members. A peripheral blood sample was collected from each donor, and TCR beta sequencing was performed on peripheral blood mononuclear cells. Genomic DNA was extracted from the blood cell samples with the Qiagen DNeasy Blood Extraction Kit. The chain is made from TRBV5-1 and TRBJ1-1, and perhaps TRBD1 as D gene, on 6 matching bases. The sequenced material came from PBMCs. The source of this sequence is a young woman in good health and CMV-seropositive. The sequenced DNA is TGCGCCAGCAGCCACCAACAGGGTATGAACACTGAAGCTTTCTTT. Its protein reads: CASSHQQGMNTEAFF.